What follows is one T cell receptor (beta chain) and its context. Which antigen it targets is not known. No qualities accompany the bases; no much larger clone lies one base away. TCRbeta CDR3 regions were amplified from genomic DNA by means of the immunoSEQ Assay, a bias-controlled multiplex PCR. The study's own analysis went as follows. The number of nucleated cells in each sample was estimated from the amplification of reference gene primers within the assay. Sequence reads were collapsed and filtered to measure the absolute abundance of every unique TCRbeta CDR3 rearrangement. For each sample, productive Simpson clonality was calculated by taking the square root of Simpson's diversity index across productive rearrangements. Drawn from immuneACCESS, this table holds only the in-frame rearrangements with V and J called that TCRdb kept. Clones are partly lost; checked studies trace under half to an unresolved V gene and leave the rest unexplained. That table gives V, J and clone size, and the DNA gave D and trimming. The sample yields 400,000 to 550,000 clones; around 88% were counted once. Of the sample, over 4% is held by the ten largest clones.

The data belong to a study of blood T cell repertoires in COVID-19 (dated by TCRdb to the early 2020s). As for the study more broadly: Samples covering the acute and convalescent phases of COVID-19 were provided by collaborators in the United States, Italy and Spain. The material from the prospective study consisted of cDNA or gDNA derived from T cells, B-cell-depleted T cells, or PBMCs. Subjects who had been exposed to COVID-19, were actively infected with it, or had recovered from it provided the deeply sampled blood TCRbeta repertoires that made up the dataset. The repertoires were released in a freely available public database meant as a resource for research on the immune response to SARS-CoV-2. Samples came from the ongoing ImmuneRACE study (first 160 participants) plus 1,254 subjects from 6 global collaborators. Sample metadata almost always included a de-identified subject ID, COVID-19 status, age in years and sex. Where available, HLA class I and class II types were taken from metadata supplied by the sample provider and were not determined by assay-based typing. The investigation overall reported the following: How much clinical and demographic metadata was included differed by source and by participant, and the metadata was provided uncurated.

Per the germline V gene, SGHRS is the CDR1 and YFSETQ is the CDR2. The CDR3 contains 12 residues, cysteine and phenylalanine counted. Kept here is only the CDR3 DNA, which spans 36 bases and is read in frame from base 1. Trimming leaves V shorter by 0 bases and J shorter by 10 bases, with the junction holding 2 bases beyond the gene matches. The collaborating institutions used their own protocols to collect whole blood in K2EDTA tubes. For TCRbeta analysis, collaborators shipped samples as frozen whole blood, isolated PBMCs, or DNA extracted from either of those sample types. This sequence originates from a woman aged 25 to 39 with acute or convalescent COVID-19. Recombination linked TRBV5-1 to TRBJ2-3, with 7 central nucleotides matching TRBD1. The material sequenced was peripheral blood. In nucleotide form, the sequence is TGCGCCAGCAGCTTGGGGGACAGTCCGCAGTATTTT. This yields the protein CASSLGDSPQYF.